This T cell receptor beta chain is from a study of T cell responses to AZD1222 COVID-19 vaccine. Points from the study as a whole: Spike-specific TCR breadth and depth grew following two AZD1222 doses. There were repertoire samples only from the period after the peak T cell response. Regions 160-218 and 743-854 held dominance among vaccine-associated CD4 TCRs, which spanned spike.

This clone was seen once. The antigen remains undetermined. Profiling relied on immunoSEQ multiplex PCR, and the TCRdb table lists in-frame clones only, not all of them. The sample includes approximately 130,000 clones, 93% of them seen just once. Germline lookup yields CDR1 SGHRS and CDR2 YFSETQ. Trimming removed 4 bases from V and 16 bases from J; junction bases left unmatched: 10. The CDR3 contains 12 residues. The receptor was derived from an adult in good health. The sample in question was peripheral blood, obtained on day 0 of AZD1222 vaccination. The V and J genes are TRBV5-1 and TRBJ2-2, with 7 bases that match TRBD1. CDR3 amino acids: CASSEGQQTRFF. The CDR3 coding sequence is TGCGCCAGCAGCGAGGGACAGCAGACCAGGTTTTTT.